This is a list of T cell receptor beta chains from one sample in a study of T-cell reconstitution after alpha-beta-depleted transplantation in children. TCRdb called the PCR reads again in MiXCR, with one record for every CDR3 protein. The profile covers over 550,000 distinct CDR3 sequences, with more than 9% appearing a single time and 4% to 5% taken by the ten largest. Sequenced here: PBMCs from the stem cell graft donor, sampled from the stem cell graft. The origin of the receptors is a human donor who donated a stem cell graft to a child with acute myeloid leukemia. Both conserved end residues are part of each CDR3. Each record gives: V gene, J gene, clone size, D gene, CDR3 DNA, CDR3 protein. The D gene is left open where the match is weak. Only part of the rows carry a size: once, few, many, or a class if the clone is expanded.

TRBV12-3/TRBV12-4,TRBJ1-2,many,.,TGTGCCAGCACCCCTGAAGGGGTTGGTAACTATGGCTACACCTTC,CASTPEGVGNYGYTF
TRBV5-1,TRBJ2-1,many,TRBD2,TGCGCCAGCAGCCGCACCGGGACTAGCGGGGTCGGTGAGCAGTTCTTC,CASSRTGTSGVGEQFF
TRBV5-1,TRBJ1-1,.,.,TGCGCCAGCAGGGAGATACCGGGACAATCCGAAGCTTTCTTT,CASREIPGQSEAFF
TRBV6-2/TRBV6-3,TRBJ2-5,.,.,TGTGCCAGCACCTCCCGCCCCAGGACCCAAGAGACCCAGTACTTC,CASTSRPRTQETQYF
TRBV7-2,TRBJ2-5,.,TRBD2,TGTGCCAGCAGCTTATCTGGGACTAGCGGGCAAGAGACCCAGTACTTC,CASSLSGTSGQETQYF
TRBV29-1,TRBJ2-2,.,.,TGCAGCGTTGGAAAAGGCAGCGTGACCGGGGAGCTGTTTTTT,CSVGKGSVTGELFF
TRBV27,TRBJ2-5,few,TRBD2,TGTGCCAGCAGTTTACCGGGAGGCCAGACCCAGTACTTC,CASSLPGGQTQYF
TRBV4-2,TRBJ2-2,.,TRBD1,TGTGCCAGCAGCCAACGACAGGGCGCGAACACCGGGGAGCTGTTTTTT,CASSQRQGANTGELFF
TRBV7-3,TRBJ2-7,many,.,TGTGCCAGCAGCCGACTGGGGAGTGAGGGGCAGTACTTC,CASSRLGSEGQYF
TRBV6-1,TRBJ2-7,few,.,TGTGCCAGCAATGAGGCAGGAATAAACGAGCAGTACTTC,CASNEAGINEQYF
TRBV4-3,TRBJ2-5,few,.,TGCGCCAGCAGCCAAGATTTTAGCAGGGGCGAAGAGACCCAGTACTTC,CASSQDFSRGEETQYF
TRBV10-3,TRBJ2-7,few,TRBD2,TGTGCCATCGGACCCGAAGGGACTAGCGGGAACCTGCAGTACTTC,CAIGPEGTSGNLQYF
TRBV7-2,TRBJ2-7,few,.,TGTGCCAGCAGCCCGGGGCTAGGAAGCGAGCAGTACTTC,CASSPGLGSEQYF